These T cell receptor beta chains were read from a single sample in a study of cytomegalovirus exposure and HLA in healthy donors. TCRdb's copy holds only in-frame clones and misses some; the assay was immunoSEQ multiplex PCR. There are about 120,000 clones in the sample; 76% occur only once, and roughly 12% lies in the top ten. What was sequenced was PBMCs. The receptors originated from a woman aged 40 to 50 in good health and CMV-seropositive. Both conserved end residues are part of each CDR3. Fields, in order: clone size, J gene, D gene, V gene, CDR3 DNA, CDR3 protein. The D gene is left open where the match is weak. A row's size may be missing; if present it is once, few, many or a size class.

>.|TRBJ1-2|TRBD1|TRBV6-6
TGTGCCAGCAGTACGGCGGGACAGGGGGACTATGGCTACACCTTC
CASSTAGQGDYGYTF
>.|TRBJ2-7|.|TRBV6-1
TGTGCCAGCAGTGAATATCCGTCCTACGAGCAGTACTTC
CASSEYPSYEQYF
>once|TRBJ1-2|.|TRBV6-1
TGTGCCAGCAGGGCCACAGGGAATCGTTTTGGCTACACCTTC
CASRATGNRFGYTF
>.|TRBJ1-2|.|TRBV2
TGTGCCAGCAGGGCAGGGGAACGCTATGGCTACACCTTC
CASRAGERYGYTF
>.|TRBJ2-1|TRBD2|TRBV5-6
TGTGCCAGCAGCTTGGTCGGCGGGGGGCGTACCTACAATGAGCAGTTCTTC
CASSLVGGGRTYNEQFF
>.|TRBJ1-2|.|TRBV27
TGTGCCAGCAGTTTCGGAGGGGACCGCTATGGCTACACCTTC
CASSFGGDRYGYTF
>once|TRBJ2-5|.|TRBV5-6
TGTGCCAGCAGCTTAAAGGAGGAAGAGACCCAGTACTTC
CASSLKEEETQYF
>once|TRBJ2-2|TRBD1|TRBV7-3
TGTGCCAGCAGGTTGGACAGGCAGAACACCGGGGAGCTGTTTTTT
CASRLDRQNTGELFF
>.|TRBJ2-1|.|TRBV7-6
TGTGCCAGCAGCTTTGGACAGACTCCCTACAATGAGCAGTTCTTC
CASSFGQTPYNEQFF
>.|TRBJ1-2|TRBD1|TRBV6-5
TGTGCCAGCAGTTTAGGACAGGGTAGAGATGGCTACACCTTC
CASSLGQGRDGYTF
>.|TRBJ1-1|TRBD1|TRBV18
TGTGCCAGCTCACTGGAGGGACAGGGGACTGAAGCTTTCTTT
CASSLEGQGTEAFF
>few|TRBJ1-2|.|TRBV2
TGTGCCAGCAGTGTGCGGGGATCCTCTGGGGGCTACACCTTC
CASSVRGSSGGYTF
>.|TRBJ2-7|.|TRBV30
TGTGCCTGGAGTCAGTTGGGACTGAGGGGCGAGCAGTACTTC
CAWSQLGLRGEQYF
>.|TRBJ1-1|.|TRBV18
TGTGCCAGCTCACCTTCGGGTGAAGCTTTCTTT
CASSPSGEAFF
>.|TRBJ1-1|TRBD1|TRBV2
TGTGCCAGCAGTAGAGGGACAGTAGAGTGGACTGAAGCTTTCTTT
CASSRGTVEWTEAFF
>.|TRBJ2-4|TRBD2|TRBV11-2
TGTGCCAGCAGTATAGCGGGGCCAAGGAACATTCAGTACTTC
CASSIAGPRNIQYF
>.|TRBJ2-5|TRBD2|TRBV6-5
TGTGCCAGCGCACGGGGGGGGTTAGAGACCCAGTACTTC
CASARGGLETQYF
>.|TRBJ2-3|TRBD2|TRBV2
TGTGCCAAAGAGGGGACTAGAAGCACAGATACGCAGTATTTT
CAKEGTRSTDTQYF
>.|TRBJ1-2|.|TRBV5-6
TGTGCCAGCAGCTCCACAGGGAACTTATATGGCTACACCTTC
CASSSTGNLYGYTF
>.|TRBJ2-1|TRBD2|TRBV12-5
TGTGCTAGTGGCATCGGACTAGCCGTCAATGAGCAGTTCTTC
CASGIGLAVNEQFF
>.|TRBJ2-7|TRBD1|TRBV28
TGTGCCAGCAGTTTTCGACAGGGACGGTACGAGCAGTACTTC
CASSFRQGRYEQYF
>.|TRBJ2-3|TRBD1|TRBV5-1
TGCGCCAGCAGCTGGGGGACAGGGGGCACAGATACGCAGTATTTT
CASSWGTGGTDTQYF
>.|TRBJ1-2|.|TRBV10-3
TGTGCCATCAGCCTGACTGAGTCCGCTAACTATGGCTACACCTTC
CAISLTESANYGYTF
>.|TRBJ2-7|.|TRBV6-1
TGTGCCAGCAGAATAAGGAACCTATTAGCCCACGAGCAGTACTTC
CASRIRNLLAHEQYF
>.|TRBJ1-2|.|TRBV27
TGTGCCAGCAGTTCAGGGTTCTATGGCTACACCTTC
CASSSGFYGYTF
>.|TRBJ2-2|.|TRBV10-1
TGCGCCAGCAGTGAACAGATCACCGGGGAGCTGTTTTTT
CASSEQITGELFF
>.|TRBJ1-2|.|TRBV30
TGTGCCTGGAGTGTGGTCGGGGGCTATGGCTACACCTTC
CAWSVVGGYGYTF
>few|TRBJ1-6|TRBD1|TRBV30
TGTGCCTGGAGTACAGGGGGCTCCTATAATTCACCCCTCCACTTT
CAWSTGGSYNSPLHF
>.|TRBJ2-7|TRBD1|TRBV2
TGTGCCAGCAGGCCCGGGACAGGGACCTACGAGCAGTACTTC
CASRPGTGTYEQYF